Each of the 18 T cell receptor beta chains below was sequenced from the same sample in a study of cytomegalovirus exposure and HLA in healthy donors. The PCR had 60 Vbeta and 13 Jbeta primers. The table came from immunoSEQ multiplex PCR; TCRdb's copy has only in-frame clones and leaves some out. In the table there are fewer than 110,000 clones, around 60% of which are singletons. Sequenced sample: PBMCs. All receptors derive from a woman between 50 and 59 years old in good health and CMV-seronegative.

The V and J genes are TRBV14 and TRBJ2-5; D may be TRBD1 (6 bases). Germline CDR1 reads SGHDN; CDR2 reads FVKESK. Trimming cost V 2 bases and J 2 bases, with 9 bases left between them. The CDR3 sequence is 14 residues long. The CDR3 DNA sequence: TGTGCCAGCAGCCAACAGGACAGACAAGAGACCCAGTACTTC. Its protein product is CASSQQDRQETQYF.

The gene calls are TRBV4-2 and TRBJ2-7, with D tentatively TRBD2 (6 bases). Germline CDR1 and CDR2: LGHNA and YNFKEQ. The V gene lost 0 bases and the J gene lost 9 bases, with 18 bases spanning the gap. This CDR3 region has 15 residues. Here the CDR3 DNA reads TGTGCCAGCAGCCAAGAAGGGCGGGGTGCCGTGGCGCAGTACTTC. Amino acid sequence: CASSQEGRGAVAQYF.

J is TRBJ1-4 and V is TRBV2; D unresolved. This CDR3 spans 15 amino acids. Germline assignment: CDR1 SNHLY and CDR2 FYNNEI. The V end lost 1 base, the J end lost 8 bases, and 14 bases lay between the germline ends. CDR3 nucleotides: TGTGCCAGCAGTGAAGTAATGCCGGGTTTGGAAAAACTGTTTTTT. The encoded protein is CASSEVMPGLEKLFF.

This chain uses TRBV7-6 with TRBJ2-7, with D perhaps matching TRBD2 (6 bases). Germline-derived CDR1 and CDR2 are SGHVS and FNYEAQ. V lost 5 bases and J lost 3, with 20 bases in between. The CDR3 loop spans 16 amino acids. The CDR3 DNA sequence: TGTGCCAGCAGCAGCAGAGTCCGGGGGAGCAACTACGAGCAGTACTTC. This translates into CASSSRVRGSNYEQYF. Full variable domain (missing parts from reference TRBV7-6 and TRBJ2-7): GAGVSQSPRYKVTKRGQDVALRCDPISGHVSLYWYRQALGQGPEFLTYFNYEAQQDKSGLPNDRFSAERPEGSISTLTIQRTEQRDSAMYRCASSSRVRGSNYEQYFGPGTRLTVT.

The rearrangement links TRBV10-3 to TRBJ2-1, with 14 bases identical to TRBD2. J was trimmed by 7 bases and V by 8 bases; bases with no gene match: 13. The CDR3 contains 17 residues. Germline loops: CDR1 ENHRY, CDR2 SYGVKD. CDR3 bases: TGTGCCATCCTCAAGACCGGGACTAGCGGGAGTAGGAATGAGCAGTTCTTC. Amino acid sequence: CAILKTGTSGSRNEQFF.

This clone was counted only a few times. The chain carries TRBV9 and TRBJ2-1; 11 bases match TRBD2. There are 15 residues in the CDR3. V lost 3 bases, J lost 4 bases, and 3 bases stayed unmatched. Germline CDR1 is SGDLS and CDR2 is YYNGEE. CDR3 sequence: CASSGGTSGYNEQFF. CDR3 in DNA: TGTGCCAGCAGCGGCGGGACTAGCGGTTACAATGAGCAGTTCTTC.

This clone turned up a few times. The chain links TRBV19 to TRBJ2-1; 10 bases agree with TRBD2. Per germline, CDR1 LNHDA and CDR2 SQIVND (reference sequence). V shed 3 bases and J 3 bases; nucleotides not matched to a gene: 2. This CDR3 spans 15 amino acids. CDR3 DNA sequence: TGTGCCAGTAGTATGGCTAGCGGGAGCTACAATGAGCAGTTCTTC. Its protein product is CASSMASGSYNEQFF.

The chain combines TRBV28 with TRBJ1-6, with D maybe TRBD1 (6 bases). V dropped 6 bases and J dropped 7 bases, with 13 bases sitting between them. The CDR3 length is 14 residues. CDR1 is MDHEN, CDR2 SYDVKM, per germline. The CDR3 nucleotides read TGTGCCAGCAGGGGACAACTTGGAAATTCACCCCTCCACTTT. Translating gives CASRGQLGNSPLHF. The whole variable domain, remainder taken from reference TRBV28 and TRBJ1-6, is DVKVTQSSRYLVKRTGEKVFLECVQDMDHENMFWYRQDPGLGLRLIYFSYDVKMKEKGDIPEGYSVSREKKERFSLILESASTNQTSMYLCASRGQLGNSPLHFGNGTRLTVT.

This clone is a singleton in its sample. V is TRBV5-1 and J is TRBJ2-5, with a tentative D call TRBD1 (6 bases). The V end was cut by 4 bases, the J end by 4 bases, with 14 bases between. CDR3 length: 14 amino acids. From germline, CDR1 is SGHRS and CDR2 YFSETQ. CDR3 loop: CASSTGSGAETQYF. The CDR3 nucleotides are TGCGCCAGCAGCACGGGTTCAGGGGCAGAGACCCAGTACTTC.

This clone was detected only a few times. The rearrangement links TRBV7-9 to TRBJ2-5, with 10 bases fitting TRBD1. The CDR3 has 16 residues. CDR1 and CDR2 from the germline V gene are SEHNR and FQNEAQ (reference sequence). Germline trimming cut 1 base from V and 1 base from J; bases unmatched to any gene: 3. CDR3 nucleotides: TGTGCCAGCAGCTTAGGGGACAGGGGAATCCAAGAGACCCAGTACTTC. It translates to CASSLGDRGIQETQYF.

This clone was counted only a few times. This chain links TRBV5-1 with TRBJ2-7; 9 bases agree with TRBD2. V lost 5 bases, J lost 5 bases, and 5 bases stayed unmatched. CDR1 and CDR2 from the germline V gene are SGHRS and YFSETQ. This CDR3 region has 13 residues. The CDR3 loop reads CASRSSGRNEQYF. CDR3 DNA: TGCGCCAGCAGGTCCAGCGGGAGGAACGAGCAGTACTTC. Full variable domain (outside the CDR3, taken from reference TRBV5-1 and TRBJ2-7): KAGVTQTPRYLIKTRGQQVTLSCSPISGHRSVSWYQQTPGQGLQFLFEYFSETQRNKGNFPGRFSGRQFSNSRSEMNVSTLELGDSALYLCASRSSGRNEQYFGPGTRLTVT.

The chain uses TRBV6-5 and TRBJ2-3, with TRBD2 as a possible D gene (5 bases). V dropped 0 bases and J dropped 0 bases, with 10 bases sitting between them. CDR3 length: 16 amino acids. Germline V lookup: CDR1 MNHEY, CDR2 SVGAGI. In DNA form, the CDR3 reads TGTGCCAGCAGTTACTCGGGTGGGAGCAGCACAGATACGCAGTATTTT. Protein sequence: CASSYSGGSSTDTQYF.

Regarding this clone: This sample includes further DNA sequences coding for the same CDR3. CDR3 loop: CASSETSGGTNEQFF. The DNA of the CDR3 is TGCGCCAGCAGCGAGACTAGCGGGGGGACTAATGAGCAGTTCTTC. The chain couples TRBV5-1 to TRBJ2-1; 13 nucleotides line up with TRBD2. Germline V gene sequence: CDR1 SGHRS, CDR2 YFSETQ. V was clipped by 4 bases and J by 7 bases; unmatched bases: 5. The CDR3 spans 15 residues.

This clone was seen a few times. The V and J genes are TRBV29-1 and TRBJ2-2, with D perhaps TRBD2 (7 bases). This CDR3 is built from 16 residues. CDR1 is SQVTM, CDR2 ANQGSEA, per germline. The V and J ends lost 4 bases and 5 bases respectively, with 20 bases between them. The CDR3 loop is CSVGGVGGAGTGELFF. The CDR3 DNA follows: TGCAGCGTTGGGGGTGTGGGGGGGGCCGGGACCGGGGAGCTGTTTTTT.

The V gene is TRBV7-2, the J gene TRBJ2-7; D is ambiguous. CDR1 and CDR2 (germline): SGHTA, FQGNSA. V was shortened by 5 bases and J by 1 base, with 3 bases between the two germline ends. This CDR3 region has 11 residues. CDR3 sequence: CASSPSYEQYF. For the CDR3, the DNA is TGTGCCAGCAGCCCTTCCTACGAGCAGTACTTC.

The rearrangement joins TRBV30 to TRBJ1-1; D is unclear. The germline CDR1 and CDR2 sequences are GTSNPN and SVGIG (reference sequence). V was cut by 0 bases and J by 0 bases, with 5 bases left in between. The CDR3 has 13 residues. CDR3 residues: CAWSVSMNTEAFF. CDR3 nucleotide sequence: TGTGCCTGGAGTGTATCTATGAACACTGAAGCTTTCTTT.

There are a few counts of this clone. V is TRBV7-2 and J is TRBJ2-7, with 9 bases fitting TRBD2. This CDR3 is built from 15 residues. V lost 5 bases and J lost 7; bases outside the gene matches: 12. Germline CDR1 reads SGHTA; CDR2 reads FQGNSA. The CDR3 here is CASSRRRASGTEQYF. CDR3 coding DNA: TGTGCCAGCAGCCGAAGACGTGCTAGCGGGACTGAGCAGTACTTC. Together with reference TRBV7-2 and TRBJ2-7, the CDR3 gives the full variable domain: GAGVSQSPSNKVTEKGKDVELRCDPISGHTALYWYRQSLGQGLEFLIYFQGNSAPDKSGLPSDRFSAERTGGSVSTLTIQRTQQEDSAVYLCASSRRRASGTEQYFGPGTRLTVT.

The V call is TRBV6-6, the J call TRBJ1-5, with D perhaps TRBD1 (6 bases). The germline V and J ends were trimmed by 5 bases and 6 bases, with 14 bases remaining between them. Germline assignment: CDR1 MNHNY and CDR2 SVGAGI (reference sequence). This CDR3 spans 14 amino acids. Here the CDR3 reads CASSTQGQGQPQHF. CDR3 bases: TGTGCCAGCAGTACCCAGGGACAAGGTCAGCCCCAGCATTTT.